This T cell receptor beta chain originates from a study of T cells in Graves' hyperthyroidism and ophthalmopathy. Amplification yielded TCR beta CDR3 regions, with RNA transcripts as the source. The study used the HTBI primer set for a first-round RT-PCR of the TCR CDR3. TCRdb redid the calling of the multiplex PCR reads with MiXCR, one entry per CDR3 protein. The repertoire holds some 770,000 distinct CDR3 sequences, with over 15% as singletons. Clinical symptoms, serum thyroxine, TRAb, thyroid ultrasound and orbital computed tomography informed diagnoses. Findings and caveats of the study: By a 13 V-J model, ophthalmopathy was set apart from stable hyperthyroidism. Most clonotypes expanded in the thyroid (above 0.001) were also present in blood.

This clonotype has ten or more counts. What it binds is unknown. Compared with germline, one end of the junction differs, possibly owing to a read error. The sample was blood. This clonotype originated in a man between 18 and 29 years old with Graves' hyperthyroidism.

This chain's CDR3 is CASSLGSAYNEQFF. CDR3 coding DNA: TGTGCCAGCAGCTTAGGGTCAGCCTACAATGAGCAGTTCTTC. The genes are TRBV5-1 and TRBJ2-1; D unclear. The CDR3 has 14 amino acids. CDR1 and CDR2 from the germline V gene are SGHRS and YFSETQ. The full variable domain, its missing parts supplied by reference TRBV5-1 and TRBJ2-1, is KAGVTQTPRYLIKTRGQQVTLSCSPISGHRSVSWYQQTPGQGLQFLFEYFSETQRNKGNFPGRFSGRQFSNSRSEMNVSTLELGDSALYLCASSLGSAYNEQFFGPGTRLTVL.